Listed here are 12 T cell receptor beta chains from one sample, sequenced in a study of blood T cell repertoires in COVID-19. Assay used: immunoSEQ multiplex PCR; TCRdb lists only in-frame clones, some missing. The table shows 200,000 to 300,000 clones, with around 85% occurring only once. Sequencing was done on a sample of peripheral blood. The receptors originated from a woman younger than 45 who had recovered from COVID-19.

The chain carries TRBV19 and TRBJ2-3; 10 bases map to TRBD2. The CDR3 length is 15 residues. V was pared by 3 bases and J by 4 bases, with 4 bases of the junction left unmatched. Germline V gene lookup returns CDR1 LNHDA and CDR2 SQIVND (reference sequence). This CDR3 is CASSISGGTADTQYF. In DNA form, the CDR3 reads TGTGCCAGTAGTATTAGCGGGGGGACCGCAGATACGCAGTATTTT.

V and J are TRBV7-3 and TRBJ2-2, with TRBD1 matching 7 bases. Per the germline V gene, CDR1 is SGHTA and CDR2 is FQGTGA. The CDR3 consists of 14 residues. Trimming took 5 bases from V and 4 from J; bases not matched to a gene: 4. Here the CDR3 DNA reads TGTGCCAGCAGCCTGGGACAGAGCACCGGGGAGCTGTTTTTT. Encoded protein: CASSLGQSTGELFF.

The rearrangement joins TRBV5-1 to TRBJ2-1; unclear D gene. Germline V gene sequence: CDR1 SGHRS, CDR2 YFSETQ. The length of the CDR3 is 15 residues. Between the trimmed V and J ends, which lost 4 bases and 0 bases, there was a span of 11 bases. CDR3 sequence: CASSVYSSSYNEQFF. The CDR3, as DNA: TGCGCCAGCAGCGTCTACAGCAGCTCCTACAATGAGCAGTTCTTC.

The J gene is TRBJ1-4, the V gene TRBV10-3; D uncertain. The CDR3 contains 14 residues. The ends were cut back, 0 bases at V and 5 bases at J, with 7 bases in the middle. Germline V gene lookup returns CDR1 ENHRY and CDR2 SYGVKD. The CDR3 DNA sequence: TGTGCCATCAGTGAGTCAAGCCCGAATGAAAAACTGTTTTTT. It encodes CAISESSPNEKLFF.

V and J are TRBV27 and TRBJ2-3; 12 positions agree with TRBD2. Germline V gene lookup returns CDR1 MNHEY and CDR2 SMNVEV (reference sequence). Germline trimming cut 2 bases from V and 2 bases from J; bases unmatched to any gene: 5. The CDR3 spans 17 residues. CDR3 coding DNA: TGTGCCAGCAGTTTACTTGGACTAGCGGGGAACACAGATACGCAGTATTTT. It is translated as CASSLLGLAGNTDTQYF.

The chain carries TRBV28 and TRBJ1-5; possibly TRBD1 for D (5 bases). The CDR3 totals 17 residues. Germline V gives CDR1 MDHEN, CDR2 SYDVKM. Deletions cut 6 bases from V and 4 bases from J, with 22 bases between. This CDR3 reads CASSHPGRVRTNQPQHF. Here the CDR3 DNA reads TGTGCCAGCAGCCATCCGGGGAGGGTTCGGACAAATCAGCCCCAGCATTTT.

The J gene is TRBJ1-5, the V gene TRBV21-1; TRBD1, the D gene given by the table, was not confirmed from the DNA. TRBV21-1 is an annotated pseudogene. This CDR3 comprises 16 residues. In DNA form, the CDR3 reads TGTGCCAGCAGCCCCCAACAGGGTATTTGCAATCAGCCCCAGCATTTT. Translated: CASSPQQGICNQPQHF.

V usage is TRBV9 and J usage is TRBJ1-6; the match to TRBD1 covers 9 bases. Looked up from germline, CDR1 is SGDLS and CDR2 is YYNGEE. CDR3 size: 16 residues. With V trimmed by 4 bases and J by 6 bases, 8 bases remained unmatched. CDR3 nucleotide sequence: TGTGCCAGCAGCTCCGACAGGGGGTATGGTAATTCACCCCTCCACTTT. Translation: CASSSDRGYGNSPLHF.

The chain is built from TRBV5-1 and TRBJ1-3, with D uncertain. Trimming cost V 4 bases and J 1 base, with 6 bases left between them. Per the germline V gene, CDR1 is SGHRS and CDR2 is YFSETQ. CDR3 length equals 13 residues. DNA for the CDR3: TGCGCCAGCAGCCTAAATTCTGGAAACACCATATATTTT. Its translation is CASSLNSGNTIYF.

The chain carries TRBV7-2 and TRBJ2-3; the D gene is possibly TRBD1 (6 bases). This CDR3 region has 16 residues. In germline, CDR1 is SGHTA, CDR2 FQGNSA. Trimming stripped 4 bases from V and 0 bases from J, with 14 bases between. This chain's CDR3 is CASSSLGAGSTDTQYF. CDR3 DNA sequence: TGTGCCAGCAGCTCCCTGGGGGCAGGAAGCACAGATACGCAGTATTTT.

In this sample, this clone turned up once. This chain joins TRBV12-3 or TRBV12-4 and TRBJ1-5, with 7 nucleotides matching TRBD1. Trimming took 6 bases from V and 7 from J; bases not matched to a gene: 6. This CDR3 is 13 amino acids long. CDR3 in DNA: TGTGCCAGCAGGAGGGGGCTACGCCAGCCCCAGCATTTT. Its protein is CASRRGLRQPQHF.

V usage is TRBV29-1 and J usage is TRBJ2-1; a weak D match, TRBD2 (6 bases). This CDR3 has 13 residues. Germline V lookup: CDR1 SQVTM, CDR2 ANQGSEA. CDR3 residues: CSGARGSYNEQFF. The CDR3 nucleotides read TGCAGTGGTGCGCGGGGTTCCTACAATGAGCAGTTCTTC.